Below, 18 T cell receptor beta chains from the same sample are listed, as sequenced in a study of blood T cell repertoires in COVID-19. Some clones are missing from TCRdb's copy, which holds only in-frame ones; the method was immunoSEQ multiplex PCR. The table has around 100,000 clones, about 89% seen once. The sequenced sample consisted of peripheral blood. The receptors were sampled from a man aged 50-59 years with active COVID-19.

The CDR3 region is CASSGQGDNEQFF. CDR3 nucleotides: TGTGCCAGCAGCGGGCAGGGCGACAATGAGCAGTTCTTC. This chain uses TRBV11-2 with TRBJ2-1; TRBD1 might be the D (5 bases). Deletions cut 5 bases from V and 5 bases from J, with 10 bases between. The V gene's germline CDR1 is SGHAT and CDR2 FQNNGV. There are 13 residues in the CDR3. Full variable domain (remainder filled in from reference TRBV11-2 and TRBJ2-1): EAGVAQSPRYKIIEKRQSVAFWCNPISGHATLYWYQQILGQGPKLLIQFQNNGVVDDSQLPKDRFSAERLKGVDSTLKIQPAKLEDSAVYLCASSGQGDNEQFFGPGTRLTVL.

This clone appeared a few times. The CDR3 coding sequence is TGTGCCAGCAGTGGGTTCTCAGGGTTGAATGAAGCTTTCTTT. Its protein product is CASSGFSGLNEAFF. This sequence joins TRBV2 and TRBJ1-1; D may be TRBD1 (5 bases). The CDR3 consists of 14 residues. Germline V lookup: CDR1 SNHLY, CDR2 FYNNEI. The V and J ends lost 4 bases and 7 bases respectively, with 16 bases between them.

The chain carries TRBV7-9 and TRBJ2-1, with D perhaps matching TRBD1 (6 bases). The germline gives CDR1 SEHNR, CDR2 FQNEAQ (reference sequence). Trimming shortened V by 1 base and J by 4 bases, and 11 bases separated the two germline ends. This CDR3 region has 15 residues. CDR3 residues: CASSLGSRGYNEQFF. CDR3 DNA: TGTGCCAGCAGCTTAGGCTCAAGGGGGTACAATGAGCAGTTCTTC.

This clone was detected only a few times. The CDR3 loop reads CASSTATEAFF. CDR3 bases: TGTGCCAGCAGTACAGCCACTGAAGCTTTCTTT. The genes are TRBV6-5 and TRBJ1-1; D gene unclear. The V and J ends lost 5 bases and 4 bases respectively, with 5 bases between them. The CDR3 has 11 amino acids. Germline V lookup: CDR1 MNHEY, CDR2 SVGAGI.

The V call is TRBV12-3 or TRBV12-4, the J call TRBJ1-1, with D maybe TRBD1 (6 bases). The CDR3 length is 13 residues. V was pared by 6 bases and J by 0 bases, with 8 bases between. CDR3 coding DNA: TGTGCCAGCAGAGGGACATTGAACACTGAAGCTTTCTTT. Protein product: CASRGTLNTEAFF.

The chain joins TRBV5-5 to TRBJ2-7; maybe TRBD2 (5 bases). This CDR3 is built from 16 residues. Per germline, CDR1 SGHKS and CDR2 YYEKEE (reference sequence). V lost 4 bases and J lost 1, with 18 bases in between. CDR3 sequence: CASSLSGTRPSYEQYV. The DNA for the CDR3 is TGTGCCAGCAGCCTGTCCGGAACTAGGCCATCCTACGAGCAGTACGTC.

This clone was seen only a few times. The CDR3 does not end in the conserved phenylalanine or tryptophan, so this is likely a read error. No DNA is shown, since the ends of the CDR3 on it are uncertain; the CDR3 is the one TCRdb lists. This CDR3 is CATSDLAWREGRI. V usage is TRBV24-1 and J usage is TRBJ2-7; the D segment call TRBD2 is taken from the table without a DNA check. CDR1 and CDR2 from the germline V gene are KGHDR and SFDVKD. Including both end residues, the CDR3 is 13 amino acids long.

CDR3 residues: CASSYRGGAYNEQFF. CDR3 DNA: TGTGCCAGCAGTTACCGCGGGGGGGCCTACAATGAGCAGTTCTTC. The rearrangement uses TRBV6-5 and TRBJ2-1; 9 bases map to TRBD2. The CDR3 sequence is 15 residues long. Germline CDR1 MNHEY, CDR2 SVGAGI. The V and J ends lost 2 bases and 2 bases, in that order; junction bases with no gene match: 1.

The V call is TRBV9, the J call TRBJ2-3, with 9 nucleotides matching TRBD2. Per germline, CDR1 SGDLS and CDR2 YYNGEE. V dropped 0 bases and J dropped 3; count of bases not matched to a gene: 5. The CDR3 runs 16 residues. The CDR3 region has the DNA TGTGCCAGCAGCGTAGTGGCGGGGGGGCAGACAGATACGCAGTATTTT. Protein product: CASSVVAGGQTDTQYF. Looking up the rest from reference TRBV9 and TRBJ2-3 gives the full variable domain: DSGVTQTPKHLITATGQRVTLRCSPRSGDLSVYWYQQSLDQGLQFLIQYYNGEERAKGNILERFSAQQFPDLHSELNLSSLELGDSALYFCASSVVAGGQTDTQYFGPGTRLTVL.

In its sample, this clone was seen a few times. The V and J genes are TRBV9 and TRBJ1-1; 10 nucleotides align to TRBD1. The CDR3 is 14 residues long. V lost 0 bases to trimming and J lost 4 bases; unmatched junction nucleotides: 0. CDR1 SGDLS and CDR2 YYNGEE come from the germline V gene. The CDR3 coding sequence is TGTGCCAGCAGCGTAGGGGACAGGGGCACTGAAGCTTTCTTT. Amino acid sequence: CASSVGDRGTEAFF. The full variable domain, completed using reference TRBV9 and TRBJ1-1, is DSGVTQTPKHLITATGQRVTLRCSPRSGDLSVYWYQQSLDQGLQFLIQYYNGEERAKGNILERFSAQQFPDLHSELNLSSLELGDSALYFCASSVGDRGTEAFFGQGTRLTVV.

This rearrangement joins TRBV7-2 to TRBJ1-5; possibly TRBD1 for D (6 bases). Germline V gene sequence: CDR1 SGHTA, CDR2 FQGNSA. V was shortened by 5 bases and J by 3 bases, with 14 bases between the two germline ends. The CDR3 runs to 15 residues. As DNA, the CDR3 is TGTGCCAGCAGCGCAAACAGGGCGGCCAATCAGCCCCAGCATTTT. Residues: CASSANRAANQPQHF.

This clone was counted between two and nine times. The chain combines TRBV13 with TRBJ2-5, with 13 bases identical to TRBD2. Germline V CDR1 and CDR2: PRHDT, FYEKMQ (reference sequence). The CDR3 runs to 16 residues. Germline trimming cut 5 bases from V and 6 bases from J; bases unmatched to any gene: 9. The CDR3 nucleotides are TGTGCCAGCAGCCCCCGGACTAGCGGGAGCTGGAAGACCCAGTACTTC. It yields the protein CASSPRTSGSWKTQYF.

V gene TRBV9 combines with J gene TRBJ2-7, with TRBD1 as a possible D gene (5 bases). This CDR3 spans 17 amino acids. Germline loops: CDR1 SGDLS, CDR2 YYNGEE. The V and J ends lost 0 bases and 3 bases respectively, with 19 bases between them. In nucleotides, the CDR3 is TGTGCCAGCAGCGTAGCAGGACACCTCCGTTCTCTCTACGAGCAGTACGTC. Translated: CASSVAGHLRSLYEQYV.

The CDR3 region has the DNA TGCGCCAGCAGCTTAGACAGGGAAAATCAGCCCCAGCATTTT. It is translated as CASSLDRENQPQHF. The chain employs TRBV5-1 and TRBJ1-5; 7 bases agree with TRBD1. V lost 2 bases, J lost 4 bases, and 3 bases stayed unmatched. CDR3 length equals 14 residues. Per the germline V gene, CDR1 is SGHRS and CDR2 is YFSETQ.

The rearrangement joins TRBV15 to TRBJ2-5, with TRBD1 matching 9 bases. V gave up 4 bases and J gave up 2 bases; unmatched junction bases: 5. From germline, CDR1 is LNHNV and CDR2 YYDKDF (reference sequence). The CDR3 is made up of 15 amino acids. The CDR3, as DNA: TGTGCCACCAGCAAAAGGGACAGGGATCAAGAGACCCAGTACTTC. Its protein product is CATSKRDRDQETQYF.

The chain recombines TRBV5-1 with TRBJ1-1; the D is unclear. This CDR3 has 14 residues. V dropped 0 bases and J dropped 5 bases, with 11 bases sitting between them. Germline V lookup: CDR1 SGHRS, CDR2 YFSETQ. Written as DNA, the CDR3 is TGCGCCAGCAGCTTGGCACCTCCGAGAACTGAAGCTTTCTTT. Translation: CASSLAPPRTEAFF.

The chain links TRBV3-1 (or the pseudogene TRBV3-2) to TRBJ2-1; D is undetermined. The CDR3 sequence is 12 residues long. The germline V gene has CDR1 LGHDT and CDR2 YNNKEL (reference sequence). V lost 0 bases, J lost 9 bases, and 6 bases lay in between. CDR3 residues: CASSQDMAEQFF. In DNA, the CDR3 is TGTGCCAGCAGCCAAGACATGGCTGAGCAGTTCTTC.

The J gene is TRBJ2-5, the V gene TRBV2, with TRBD2 identical over 10 bases. With V trimmed by 7 bases and J by 6 bases, 14 bases remained unmatched. Germline assignment: CDR1 SNHLY and CDR2 FYNNEI. The CDR3 is 16 amino acids. In DNA, the CDR3 is TGTGCCAGCATCCAGCGGGAGGGCGTAGGGGGGCAGACCCAGTACTTC. This sequence encodes CASIQREGVGGQTQYF.